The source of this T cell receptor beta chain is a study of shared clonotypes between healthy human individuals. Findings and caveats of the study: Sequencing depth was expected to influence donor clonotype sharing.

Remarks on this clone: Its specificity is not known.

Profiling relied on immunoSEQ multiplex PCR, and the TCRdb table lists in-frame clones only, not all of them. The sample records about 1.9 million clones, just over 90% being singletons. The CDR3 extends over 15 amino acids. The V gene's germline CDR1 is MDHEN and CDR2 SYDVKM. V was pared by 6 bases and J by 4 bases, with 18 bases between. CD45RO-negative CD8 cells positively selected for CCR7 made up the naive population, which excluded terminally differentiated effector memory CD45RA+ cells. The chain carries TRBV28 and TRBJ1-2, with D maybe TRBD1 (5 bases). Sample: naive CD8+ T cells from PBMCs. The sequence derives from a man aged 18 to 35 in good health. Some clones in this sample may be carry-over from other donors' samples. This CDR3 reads CASRRTSLTGYGYTF. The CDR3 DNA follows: TGTGCCAGCAGGCGGACATCACTTACGGGCTATGGCTACACCTTC.